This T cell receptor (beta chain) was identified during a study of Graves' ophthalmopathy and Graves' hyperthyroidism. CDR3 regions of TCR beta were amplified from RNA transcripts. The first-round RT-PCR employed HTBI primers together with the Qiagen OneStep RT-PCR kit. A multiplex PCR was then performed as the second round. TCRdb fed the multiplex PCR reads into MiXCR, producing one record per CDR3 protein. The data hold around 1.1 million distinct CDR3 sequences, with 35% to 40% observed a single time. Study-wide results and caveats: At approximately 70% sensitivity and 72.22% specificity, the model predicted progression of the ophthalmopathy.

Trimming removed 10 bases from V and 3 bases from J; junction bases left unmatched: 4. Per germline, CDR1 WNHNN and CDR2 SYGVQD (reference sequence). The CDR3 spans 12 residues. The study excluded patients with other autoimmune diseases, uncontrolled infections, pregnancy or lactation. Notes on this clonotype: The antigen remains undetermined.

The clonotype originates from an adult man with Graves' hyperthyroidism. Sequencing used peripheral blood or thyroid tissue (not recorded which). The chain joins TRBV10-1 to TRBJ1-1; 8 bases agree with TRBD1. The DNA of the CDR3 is TGCGCCATCTCACAGGGGGACACTGAAGCTTTCTTT. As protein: CAISQGDTEAFF.